These 5 T cell receptor beta chains were all obtained from the same sample, sequenced in a study of blood T cell repertoires in COVID-19. Sequencing used immunoSEQ multiplex PCR; TCRdb keeps in-frame clones, though not all of them. The sample lists tens of thousands of clones, about 81% occurring once. The sequenced sample was peripheral blood. The receptors come from a woman in her sixties or seventies with COVID-19, enrolled during active disease.

This clone was counted a few times. The rearrangement joins TRBV9 to TRBJ2-1; 7 bases fit TRBD2. The junction had 7 bases not matched to a gene; V was cut back by 4 bases and J by 3 bases. CDR1 is SGDLS, CDR2 YYNGEE, per germline. The CDR3 runs to 15 residues. CDR3 bases: TGTGCCAGCAGCCCCAGCGGGGTGAGCTACAATGAGCAGTTCTTC. This encodes CASSPSGVSYNEQFF.

This clone came up once. This rearrangement joins TRBV6-2 or TRBV6-3 to TRBJ2-7; 11 bases align to TRBD1. There are 15 residues in the CDR3. Germline V gene lookup returns CDR1 MNHEY and CDR2 SVGEGT. Trimming removed 6 bases from V and 3 bases from J; junction bases left unmatched: 7. The CDR3 sequence is CASSSPGQGVYEQYF. In DNA, the CDR3 is TGTGCCAGCAGCTCTCCGGGACAGGGGGTCTACGAGCAGTACTTC.

The chain recombines TRBV6-2 or TRBV6-3 with TRBJ1-5; 11 nucleotides line up with TRBD1. Germline V lookup: CDR1 MNHEY, CDR2 SVGEGT. V trimming: 4 bases; J trimming: 7 bases; junction bases outside the gene matches: 6. CDR3 length: 15 residues. The CDR3 DNA reads as TGTGCCAGCAGTTTAGGACAGGGGGCCCGGCAGCCCCAGCATTTT. As protein: CASSLGQGARQPQHF.

This clone occurred a few times. This rearrangement joins TRBV5-8 to TRBJ2-5, with D tentatively TRBD1 (7 bases). V was cut by 1 base and J by 7 bases, with 14 bases left in between. Germline-derived CDR1 and CDR2 are SGHTS and YDEGEE. CDR3 length: 14 residues. The CDR3 DNA follows: TGTGCCAGCAGCTTGACTAGGGGGCGGGGGACCCAGTACTTC. Its translation is CASSLTRGRGTQYF.

V gene TRBV6-5 combines with J gene TRBJ1-2; D perhaps matches TRBD1 (5 bases). Trimming cost V 5 bases and J 4 bases, with 8 bases left between them. The CDR3 runs to 12 residues. Germline CDR1 and CDR2: MNHEY and SVGAGI. The CDR3, as DNA: TGTGCCAGCAGTCAAACAGGCTATGGCTACACCTTC. Translating it yields CASSQTGYGYTF.